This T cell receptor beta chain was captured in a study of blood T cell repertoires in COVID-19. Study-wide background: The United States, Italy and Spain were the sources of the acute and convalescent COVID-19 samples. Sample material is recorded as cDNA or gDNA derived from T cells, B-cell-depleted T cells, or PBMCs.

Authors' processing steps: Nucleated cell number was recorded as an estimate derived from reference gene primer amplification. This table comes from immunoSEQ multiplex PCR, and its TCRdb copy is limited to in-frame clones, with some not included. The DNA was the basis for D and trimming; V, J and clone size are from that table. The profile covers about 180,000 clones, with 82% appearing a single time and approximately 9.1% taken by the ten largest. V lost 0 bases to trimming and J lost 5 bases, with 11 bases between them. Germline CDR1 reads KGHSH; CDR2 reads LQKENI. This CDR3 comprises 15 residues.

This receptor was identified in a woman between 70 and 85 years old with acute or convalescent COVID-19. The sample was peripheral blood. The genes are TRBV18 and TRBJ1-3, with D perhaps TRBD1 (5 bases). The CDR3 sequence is CASSPPGTARNTIYF. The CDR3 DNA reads TGTGCCAGCTCACCACCTGGGACTGCTAGAAACACCATATATTTT.